These 24 T cell receptor beta chains were sequenced from one sample in a study of T cell responses to AZD1222 COVID-19 vaccine. TCRdb's copy holds only in-frame clones and misses some; the assay was immunoSEQ multiplex PCR. The table has about 150,000 clones, 90% seen once; the top ten hold approximately 1.6%. This material consisted of peripheral blood, taken on day 0 of AZD1222 vaccination. These receptors all come from an adult in good health.

The chain has TRBV28 and TRBJ1-2, with no clear D. The CDR3 contains 17 residues. Germline assignment: CDR1 MDHEN and CDR2 SYDVKM. Trimming removed 8 bases from V and 3 bases from J, with 25 bases in between. This chain's CDR3 is CASYYPGPVAPHYGYTF. In DNA form, the CDR3 reads TGTGCCAGCTACTACCCCGGCCCGGTTGCCCCCCACTATGGCTACACCTTC.

The rearrangement links TRBV18 to TRBJ1-2, with D perhaps TRBD1 (5 bases). This CDR3 has 16 amino acids. V was trimmed by 3 bases and J by 1 base, leaving 15 bases between them. The germline V gene has CDR1 KGHSH and CDR2 LQKENI. This CDR3 reads CASSPAAREFNYGYTF. The CDR3 DNA reads TGTGCCAGCTCACCGGCCGCCAGGGAATTTAACTATGGCTACACCTTC.

This chain joins TRBV10-1 and TRBJ2-2; 14 bases are shared with TRBD2. J gave up 4 bases and V 4 bases, and 2 bases lay outside the gene matches. The CDR3 is 16 residues long. CDR1 and CDR2 (germline): WNHNN, SYGVQD (reference sequence). CDR3 in amino acids: CASSAGLAGGTGELFF. CDR3 coding DNA: TGCGCCAGCAGTGCAGGACTAGCGGGGGGCACCGGGGAGCTGTTTTTT.

The chain is built from TRBV14 and TRBJ1-4; no clear D. The CDR3 runs 13 residues. V was pared by 8 bases and J by 3 bases, with 10 bases between. The germline CDR1 and CDR2 sequences are SGHDN and FVKESK. CDR3 region: CASQLGPNEKLFF. The CDR3, as DNA: TGTGCCAGCCAACTCGGGCCTAATGAAAAACTGTTTTTT.

This clone was detected a few times. This chain joins TRBV5-1 and TRBJ1-1, with D unresolved. CDR1 and CDR2 (germline): SGHRS, YFSETQ. The ends were cut back, 4 bases at V and 0 bases at J, with 7 bases in the middle. This CDR3 region has 13 residues. CDR3 residues: CASSIQMNTEAFF. The CDR3 DNA reads TGCGCCAGCAGCATACAAATGAACACTGAAGCTTTCTTT.

V usage is TRBV9 and J usage is TRBJ1-2; D unresolved. This CDR3 comprises 13 residues. Germline CDR1 SGDLS, CDR2 YYNGEE. V was cut by 4 bases and J by 1 base, with 8 bases left in between. Here the CDR3 DNA reads TGTGCCAGCAGCTTAACTGTTAACTATGGCTACACCTTC. Residues: CASSLTVNYGYTF.

V is TRBV6-6 and J is TRBJ2-2, with 7 bases matching TRBD1. V lost 6 bases, J lost 5 bases, and 15 bases stayed unmatched. Germline values: CDR1 MNHNY, CDR2 SVGAGI (reference sequence). This CDR3 comprises 17 residues. The CDR3 region has the DNA TGTGCCAGCAGCCGAACCAGACAGGGATATGATACCGGGGAGCTGTTTTTT. This sequence encodes CASSRTRQGYDTGELFF.

V is TRBV7-8 and J is TRBJ1-6; unclear D gene. Germline V CDR1 and CDR2: SGHVS, FQNEAQ. Trimming pared 3 bases from V and 0 bases from J, leaving 9 bases between. The CDR3 spans 16 residues. The CDR3 is CASSLLGSSYNSPLHF. The CDR3 nucleotides are TGTGCCAGCAGCTTGCTGGGGAGCTCCTATAATTCACCCCTCCACTTT.

The chain links TRBV5-1 to TRBJ1-2; D is ambiguous. The length of the CDR3 is 12 residues. The germline V gene has CDR1 SGHRS and CDR2 YFSETQ. Trimming removed 6 bases at V and 5 bases at J, with 11 bases between. CDR3 region: CASTPDGYGYTF. CDR3 sequence (DNA): TGCGCCAGCACCCCTGACGGATATGGCTACACCTTC.

The J gene is TRBJ2-7, the V gene TRBV2; possibly TRBD2 for D (5 bases). The CDR3 is 13 residues long. Trimming shortened V by 6 bases and J by 3 bases, and 12 bases separated the two germline ends. CDR1 and CDR2 from the germline V gene are SNHLY and FYNNEI. The CDR3 DNA reads as TGTGCCAGCAGGTCCCGGGGAAACTACGAGCAGTACTTC. This codes for CASRSRGNYEQYF.

CDR3 sequence reads: CASSYSDKSDGYTF. For the CDR3, the DNA is TGTGCCAGCAGTTACTCTGACAAGTCGGATGGCTACACCTTC. The chain carries TRBV6-5 and TRBJ1-2, with D unclear. The CDR3 totals 14 residues. The germline CDR1 and CDR2 sequences are MNHEY and SVGAGI. The V and J ends lost 0 bases and 6 bases respectively, with 11 bases between them.

The CDR3 spells CASSIQGANREQYF. The CDR3 DNA reads as TGTGCCAGCAGCATACAGGGGGCTAATCGGGAGCAGTACTTC. This chain links TRBV28 with TRBJ2-7, with 9 bases fitting TRBD1. There are 14 residues in the CDR3. Germline V gene sequence: CDR1 MDHEN, CDR2 SYDVKM. The ends lost 6 bases at V and 7 bases at J; junction bases unmatched: 10.

The J gene is TRBJ1-2, the V gene TRBV28; 8 nucleotides agree with TRBD1. The CDR3 length is 14 residues. Unmatched junction bases numbered 9, after V lost 5 bases and J lost 7 bases. CDR1 is MDHEN and CDR2 is SYDVKM in the germline V gene. In DNA form, the CDR3 reads TGTGCCAGCAGTCAAAATCAGGGGGCGAGTGGCTACACCTTC. It yields the protein CASSQNQGASGYTF.

The chain has TRBV6-5 and TRBJ1-1, with D unclear. This CDR3 has 13 residues. CDR1 and CDR2 from the germline V gene are MNHEY and SVGAGI. V shed 6 bases and J shed 3 bases, with 11 bases lying between them. The CDR3 is CASSGRMDTEAFF. For the CDR3, the DNA is TGTGCCAGCAGCGGTCGAATGGACACTGAAGCTTTCTTT.

In the case of this clone: This sample includes further DNA sequences coding for the same CDR3. The V and J genes are TRBV7-9 and TRBJ1-2; maybe TRBD1 (5 bases). CDR1 is SEHNR, CDR2 FQNEAQ, per germline (reference sequence). V was trimmed by 5 bases and J by 1 base, leaving 8 bases between them. CDR3 length equals 13 residues. The CDR3 nucleotides are TGTGCCAGCAGCGGGACGGGTAACTATGGCTACACCTTC. It yields the protein CASSGTGNYGYTF. Combining the CDR3 with reference TRBV7-9 and TRBJ1-2 gives the whole variable domain DTGVSQNPRHKITKRGQNVTFRCDPISEHNRLYWYRQTLGQGPEFLTYFQNEAQLEKSRLLSDRFSAERPKGSFSTLEIQRTEQGDSAMYLCASSGTGNYGYTFGSGTRLTVV.

V and J are TRBV24-1 and TRBJ1-5, with 9 bases lining up with TRBD1. The CDR3 covers 13 residues. V lost 9 bases, J lost 3 bases, and 2 bases stayed unmatched. Germline assignment: CDR1 KGHDR and CDR2 SFDVKD. CDR3 in amino acids: CATGQGYNQPQHF. The DNA for the CDR3 is TGTGCCACCGGACAGGGGTACAATCAGCCCCAGCATTTT.

The J gene is TRBJ2-2, the V gene TRBV5-8; the D is unclear. Germline CDR1 SGHTS, CDR2 YDEGEE. Deletions cut 5 bases from V and 1 base from J, with 9 bases between. This CDR3 contains 14 residues. In DNA form, the CDR3 reads TGTGCCAGCAGACGACAAGGGAACACCGGGGAGCTGTTTTTT. This translates into CASRRQGNTGELFF.

V gene TRBV28 combines with J gene TRBJ1-2, with TRBD1 matching over 9 bases. The CDR3 spans 15 residues. Trimming took 5 bases from V and 8 from J; bases not matched to a gene: 12. Germline CDR1 and CDR2: MDHEN and SYDVKM. The CDR3, as DNA: TGTGCCAGCAGTACTACAGGGGGCGTTTCTTTGGGCTACACCTTC. The encoded protein is CASSTTGGVSLGYTF.

CDR3 sequence reads: CASISGHLNTEAFF. CDR3 in DNA: TGTGCCAGTATCTCGGGACACCTGAACACTGAAGCTTTCTTT. The chain recombines TRBV19 with TRBJ1-1; D perhaps matches TRBD1 (6 bases). The V end was cut by 7 bases, the J end by 0 bases, with 12 bases between. The V gene's germline CDR1 is LNHDA and CDR2 SQIVND (reference sequence). CDR3 size: 14 residues.

This clone was detected only once. The CDR3 here is CASSPPGNTGELFF. DNA for the CDR3: TGTGCCAGCTCACCACCGGGGAACACCGGGGAGCTGTTTTTT. The chain couples TRBV18 to TRBJ2-2; D gene uncertain. The CDR3 runs to 14 residues. Germline V gives CDR1 KGHSH, CDR2 LQKENI. Trimming removed 0 bases from V and 1 base from J, with 3 bases in between. Supplemented by reference TRBV18 and TRBJ2-2, the full variable domain reads NAGVMQNPRHLVRRRGQEARLRCSPMKGHSHVYWYRQLPEEGLKFMVYLQKENIIDESGMPKERFSAEFPKEGPSILRIQQVVRGDSAAYFCASSPPGNTGELFFGEGSRLTVL.

V is TRBV18 and J is TRBJ2-7; tentative D call: TRBD2 (5 bases). V was pared by 0 bases and J by 1 base, with 10 bases between. From germline, CDR1 is KGHSH and CDR2 LQKENI. The CDR3 covers 15 residues. This chain's CDR3 is CASSPPSGMSYEQYF. The CDR3 region has the DNA TGTGCCAGCTCACCACCGAGCGGTATGTCCTACGAGCAGTACTTC.

This sequence joins TRBV5-1 and TRBJ1-4, with unresolved D. The CDR3 is made up of 14 amino acids. V dropped 3 bases and J dropped 3 bases, with 9 bases sitting between them. CDR1 and CDR2 (germline): SGHRS, YFSETQ. CDR3 sequence reads: CASSSTGANEKLFF. The CDR3 bases are TGCGCCAGCAGCTCGACTGGTGCTAATGAAAAACTGTTTTTT.

The rearrangement uses TRBV9 and TRBJ1-2; TRBD1 is a possible D gene (6 bases). The CDR3 length is 13 residues. CDR1 SGDLS and CDR2 YYNGEE come from the germline V gene. V was trimmed by 3 bases and J by 10 bases, leaving 16 bases between them. As DNA, the CDR3 is TGTGCCAGCAGCGGATCAGACAGGCCAATCTACACCTTC. Residues: CASSGSDRPIYTF.

V usage is TRBV7-3 and J usage is TRBJ1-1; D is ambiguous. The CDR3 spans 13 residues. The germline CDR1 and CDR2 sequences are SGHTA and FQGTGA. V lost 1 base to trimming and J lost 3 bases, with 6 bases between them. CDR3 amino acids: CASSLMEDTEAFF. The CDR3 DNA reads as TGTGCCAGCAGCTTAATGGAGGACACTGAAGCTTTCTTT.